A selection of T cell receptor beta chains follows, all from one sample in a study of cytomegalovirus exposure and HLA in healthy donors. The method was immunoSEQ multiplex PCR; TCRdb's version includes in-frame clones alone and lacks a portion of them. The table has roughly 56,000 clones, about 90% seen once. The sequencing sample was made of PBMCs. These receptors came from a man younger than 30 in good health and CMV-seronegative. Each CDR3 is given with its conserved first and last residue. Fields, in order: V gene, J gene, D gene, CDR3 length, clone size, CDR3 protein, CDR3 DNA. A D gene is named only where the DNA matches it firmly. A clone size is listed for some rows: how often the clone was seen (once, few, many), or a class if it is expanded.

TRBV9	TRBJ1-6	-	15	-	CASSITGDPGSPLHF	TGTGCCAGCAGCATCACAGGAGACCCAGGGTCACCCCTCCACTTT
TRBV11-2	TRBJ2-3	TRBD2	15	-	CASSLPSGGRDTQYF	TGTGCCAGCAGCTTACCTAGCGGGGGGCGGGATACGCAGTATTTT
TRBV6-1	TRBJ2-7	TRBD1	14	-	CASRPGQGTYEQYF	TGTGCCAGCAGGCCGGGACAGGGGACCTACGAGCAGTACTTC
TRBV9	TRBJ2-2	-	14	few	CASSVQGNTGELFF	TGTGCCAGCAGCGTACAGGGGAACACCGGGGAGCTGTTTTTT
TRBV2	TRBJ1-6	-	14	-	CASRWRFVNSPLHF	TGTGCCAGCAGGTGGCGGTTTGTTAATTCACCCCTCCACTTT
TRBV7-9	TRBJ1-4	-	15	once	CASSLAGAANEKLFF	TGTGCCAGCAGCTTAGCAGGGGCGGCTAATGAAAAACTGTTTTTT
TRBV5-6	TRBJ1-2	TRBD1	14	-	CASRFWDRENGYTF	TGTGCCAGCAGATTTTGGGACAGGGAAAATGGCTACACCTTC
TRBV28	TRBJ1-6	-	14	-	CASRPVSYNSPLHF	TGTGCCAGCAGGCCGGTCTCCTATAATTCACCCCTCCACTTT
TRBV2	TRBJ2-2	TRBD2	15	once	CASSEAGTRAGELFF	TGTGCCAGCAGTGAAGCCGGGACTAGGGCCGGGGAGCTGTTTTTT
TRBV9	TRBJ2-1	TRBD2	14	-	CASSGEGQNNEQFF	TGTGCCAGCAGCGGGGAGGGGCAGAACAATGAGCAGTTCTTC
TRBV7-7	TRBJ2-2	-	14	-	CASSLAQGSGELFF	TGTGCTAGCAGCTTAGCTCAGGGGAGCGGGGAGCTGTTTTTT
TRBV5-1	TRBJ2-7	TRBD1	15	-	CASSPGTGTYYEQYF	TGCGCCAGCAGCCCCGGGACAGGGACTTATTACGAGCAGTACTTC
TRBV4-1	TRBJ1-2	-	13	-	CASSPTLVSGYTF	TGCGCCAGCAGCCCCACCTTAGTATCGGGCTACACCTTC
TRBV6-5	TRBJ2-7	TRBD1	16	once	CASSYSRDRGQYEQYF	TGTGCCAGCAGTTACAGCCGGGACAGGGGGCAATACGAGCAGTACTTC
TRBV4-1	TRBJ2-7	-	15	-	CASSQVSDRAYEQYF	TGCGCCAGCAGCCAAGTCAGTGACCGGGCCTACGAGCAGTACTTC
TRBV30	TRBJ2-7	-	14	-	CAWSLGSGSSEQYF	TGTGCCTGGAGTCTAGGATCAGGGTCCAGTGAGCAGTACTTC
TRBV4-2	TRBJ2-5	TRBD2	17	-	CASSPSTSGAAKETQYF	TGTGCCAGCAGCCCCAGTACTAGCGGGGCGGCCAAAGAGACCCAGTACTTC
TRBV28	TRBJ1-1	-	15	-	CASSPYGTTNTEAFF	TGTGCCAGCAGTCCGTATGGCACAACGAACACTGAAGCTTTCTTT
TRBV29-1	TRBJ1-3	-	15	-	CSVEVHERPGNTIYF	TGCAGCGTTGAAGTACACGAACGCCCTGGAAACACCATATATTTT
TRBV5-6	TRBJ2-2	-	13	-	CASSLGEAGELFF	TGTGCCAGCAGCTTGGGGGAGGCGGGGGAGCTGTTTTTT
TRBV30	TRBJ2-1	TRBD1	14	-	CAWIRDRRYNEQFF	TGTGCCTGGATTCGGGACAGGCGCTACAATGAGCAGTTCTTC
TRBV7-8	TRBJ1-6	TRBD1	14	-	CASSSRGSNSPLHF	TGTGCCAGCAGCTCCAGGGGGTCTAATTCACCCCTCCACTTT
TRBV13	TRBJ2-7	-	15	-	CASSLRGGRFYEQYF	TGTGCCAGCAGCCTCCGGGGAGGACGCTTCTACGAGCAGTACTTC
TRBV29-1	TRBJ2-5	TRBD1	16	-	CSVEDLVGRGQGTQYF	TGCAGCGTTGAAGATCTCGTGGGCAGGGGGCAGGGGACCCAGTACTTC
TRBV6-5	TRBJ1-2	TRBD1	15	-	CASSYGPTGRGGYTF	TGTGCCAGCAGTTATGGACCGACAGGGCGAGGGGGCTACACCTTC
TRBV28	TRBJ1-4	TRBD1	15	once	CASTRDSQTNEKLFF	TGTGCCAGCACCAGGGACAGCCAGACTAATGAAAAACTGTTTTTT
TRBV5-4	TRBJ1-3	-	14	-	CASSLGQTGNTIYF	TGTGCCAGCAGCTTGGGGCAGACTGGAAACACCATATATTTT
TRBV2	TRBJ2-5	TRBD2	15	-	CASRPSGGAEETQYF	TGTGCCAGCAGGCCTAGCGGGGGGGCAGAAGAGACCCAGTACTTC
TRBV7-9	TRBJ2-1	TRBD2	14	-	CASSILAGLNEQFF	TGTGCCAGCAGCATACTAGCGGGGCTAAATGAGCAGTTCTTC
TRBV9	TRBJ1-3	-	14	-	CASGPGISGNTIYF	TGTGCCAGCGGGCCCGGTATCTCTGGAAACACCATATATTTT
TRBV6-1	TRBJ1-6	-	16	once	CASSDGQSSYNSPLHF	TGTGCCAGCAGTGATGGACAGAGCTCCTATAATTCACCCCTCCACTTT
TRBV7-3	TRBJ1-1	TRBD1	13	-	CASSPDRVAEAFF	TGTGCCAGCAGCCCAGACAGGGTCGCTGAAGCTTTCTTT
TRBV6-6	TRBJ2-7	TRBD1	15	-	CASSPRTGGGYEQYF	TGTGCCAGCAGTCCTAGGACAGGGGGAGGCTACGAGCAGTACTTC
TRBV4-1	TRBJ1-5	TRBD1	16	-	CASSHTTGDFNQPQHF	TGCGCCAGCAGCCATACCACAGGGGACTTCAATCAGCCCCAGCATTTT
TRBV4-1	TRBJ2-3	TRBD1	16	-	CASSQRTGATTDTQYF	TGCGCCAGCAGCCAGCGGACAGGGGCTACGACAGATACGCAGTATTTT
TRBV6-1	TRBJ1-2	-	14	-	CASSEHGGDYGYTF	TGTGCCAGCAGTGAACACGGGGGTGACTATGGCTACACCTTC
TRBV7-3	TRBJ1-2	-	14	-	CASSPDSAGYGYTF	TGTGCCAGCAGCCCGGACAGTGCGGGCTATGGCTACACCTTC
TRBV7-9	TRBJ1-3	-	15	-	CASSLVGFSGNTIYF	TGTGCCAGCAGCTTAGTGGGCTTCTCTGGAAACACCATATATTTT
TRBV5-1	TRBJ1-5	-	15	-	CASSLGVGGEQPQHF	TGCGCCAGCAGCTTGGGGGTGGGGGGAGAGCAGCCCCAGCATTTT
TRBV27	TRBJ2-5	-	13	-	CASSRQGIETQYF	TGTGCCAGCTCCCGGCAGGGGATAGAGACCCAGTACTTC
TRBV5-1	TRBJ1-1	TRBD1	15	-	CASSADRALNTEAFF	TGCGCCAGCAGCGCCGACAGGGCTTTGAACACTGAAGCTTTCTTT
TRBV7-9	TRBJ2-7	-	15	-	CASRRQASGAGEQYF	TGTGCCAGCAGGCGACAGGCATCCGGCGCTGGAGAGCAGTACTTC
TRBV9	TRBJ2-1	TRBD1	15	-	CASSADRGSYNEQFF	TGTGCCAGCAGCGCCGACAGGGGATCCTACAATGAGCAGTTCTTC
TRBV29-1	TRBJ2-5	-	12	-	CSVRSAGETQYF	TGCAGCGTTCGAAGTGCAGGGGAGACCCAGTACTTC
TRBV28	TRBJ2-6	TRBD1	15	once	CASSYRGLGANVLTF	TGTGCCAGCAGTTACAGGGGGCTTGGGGCCAACGTCCTGACTTTC
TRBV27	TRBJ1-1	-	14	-	CASSPGALHPQGIF	TGTGCCAGCAGCCCCGGAGCCTTACACCCACAAGGAATCTTT
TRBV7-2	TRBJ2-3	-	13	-	CASSPLAGDTQYF	TGTGCCAGCAGCCCACTGGCGGGGGATACGCAGTATTTT
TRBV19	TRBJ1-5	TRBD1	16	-	CASSPRQGGLNQPQHF	TGTGCCAGTAGTCCCAGACAGGGCGGGTTAAATCAGCCCCAGCATTTT
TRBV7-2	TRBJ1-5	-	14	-	CASSLRGGDQPQHF	TGTGCCAGCAGCTTAAGGGGGGGAGATCAGCCCCAGCATTTT
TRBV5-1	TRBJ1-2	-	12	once	CASSLFGEVHTF	TGCGCCAGCAGCTTGTTCGGGGAGGTACACACCTTC
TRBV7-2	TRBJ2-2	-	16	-	CASSAFFEGDTGELFF	TGTGCCAGCAGCGCCTTCTTTGAGGGAGACACCGGGGAGCTGTTTTTT
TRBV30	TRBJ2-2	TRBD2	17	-	CASRGLAGASNTGELFF	TGTGCTTCCCGGGGACTAGCGGGGGCCTCGAACACCGGGGAGCTGTTTTTT
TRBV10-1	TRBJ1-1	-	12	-	CASSDPSGKAFF	TGCGCCAGCAGTGACCCCTCGGGTAAAGCTTTCTTT
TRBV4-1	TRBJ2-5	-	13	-	CASSQAVRGEKYF	TGCGCCAGCAGCCAAGCCGTCAGGGGGGAAAAGTACTTC
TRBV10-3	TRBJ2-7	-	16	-	CAISEGSGLAAYEQYF	TGTGCCATCAGTGAGGGGAGTGGGCTGGCAGCCTACGAGCAGTACTTC
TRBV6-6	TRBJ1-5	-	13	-	CASTILLNQPQHF	TGTGCCAGCACCATACTCTTGAATCAGCCCCAGCATTTT
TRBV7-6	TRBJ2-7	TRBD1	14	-	CASSALDRAYEQYF	TGTGCCAGCAGCGCTCTCGACAGGGCCTACGAGCAGTACTTC